This is a list of T cell receptor beta chains from one sample in a study of technical replicates of blood from several donors. Data came from immunoSEQ multiplex PCR; TCRdb stores just in-frame clones and leaves some out. The profile covers more than 75,000 clones, with about 95% appearing a single time and 0.36% taken by the ten largest. Sequencing was done on a sample of T cells isolated from PBMCs. These receptors originate from a human donor in good health. CDR3s include the opening cysteine and the closing phenylalanine or tryptophan. Fields, in order: D gene, clone size, V gene, J gene, CDR3 protein. The D gene is left open where the match is weak. Clone size, where shown, is once, few, many, or a class for clones that have expanded.

.	.	TRBV6-1	TRBJ1-1	CASSVGVGNTEAFF
.	.	TRBV19	TRBJ2-3	CASSPPLARGTDTQYF
TRBD1	.	TRBV11-2	TRBJ1-2	CASIMGQGGYGYTF
.	.	TRBV19	TRBJ1-2	CASSAQPGGGYTF
.	.	TRBV11-2	TRBJ1-1	CASSEGRDTEAFF
.	.	TRBV5-1	TRBJ2-7	CASSLGTATYEQYF
TRBD2	once	TRBV10-3	TRBJ2-1	CAAASSGRVFDEQFF
TRBD1	.	TRBV9	TRBJ2-5	CASSGQGAHETQYF
.	.	TRBV9	TRBJ1-1	CASSVDGRGEAFF
.	.	TRBV29-1	TRBJ2-2	CSGGRVNTGELFF
TRBD2	.	TRBV9	TRBJ2-7	CASSVAGGWEQYF